This entry describes one T cell receptor beta chain. Its antigen remains unidentified. This sample stems from a study of shared clonotypes between healthy human individuals. In the study overall: A couple of women and three men aged 18 to 49 made up the donors. Notes on the study in general: Larger estimated richness was generally recorded for naive subsets relative to memory subsets. Sequencing depth was expected to influence donor clonotype sharing. A few donors had roughly 5% of their naive CD4 clonotypes in common.

Germline V gives CDR1 MGHRA, CDR2 YSYEKL. The ends were cut back, 4 bases at V and 0 bases at J, with 18 bases in the middle. This CDR3 has 18 amino acids. The data were produced by immunoSEQ multiplex PCR, yet TCRdb's version contains in-frame clones alone and is incomplete. This table has approximately 1,500,000 clones, approximately 97% appearing once. The source of this sequence is a man younger than 40 in good health. V gene TRBV4-1 combines with J gene TRBJ2-2; D is undetermined. Sequencing input: naive CD4+ T cells sorted from blood. Subset indicated: CD45RA+ positively selected. CDR3 protein: CASSPLDPSETNTGELFF. The CDR3 DNA sequence: TGCGCCAGCAGCCCGTTGGATCCGTCAGAAACGAACACCGGGGAGCTGTTTTTT.